Shown below are 23 T cell receptor beta chains from a single sample sequenced in a study of blood T cell repertoires in COVID-19. The repertoire was sequenced with immunoSEQ multiplex PCR; TCRdb's copy has only in-frame clones and lacks some. This table holds hundreds of thousands of clones, roughly 88% found once. The sequenced material came from PBMCs or T cells enriched from blood (not recorded which). The receptors stem from a woman under 40 who had recovered from COVID-19.

The gene calls are TRBV5-1 and TRBJ1-1; TRBD1 might be the D (5 bases). This CDR3 contains 15 residues. CDR1 SGHRS and CDR2 YFSETQ come from the germline V gene. The V gene lost 6 bases and the J gene lost 0 bases, with 15 bases spanning the gap. CDR3 residues: CASIVGDTVNTEAFF. The CDR3 DNA sequence: TGCGCCAGCATTGTAGGGGATACGGTGAACACTGAAGCTTTCTTT.

The chain carries TRBV5-6 and TRBJ1-2, with a weak D call TRBD1 (6 bases). CDR3 length: 16 residues. Germline values: CDR1 SGHDT, CDR2 YYEEEE. V was cut by 1 base and J by 4 bases, with 17 bases left in between. CDR3 coding DNA: TGTGCCAGCAGCTTGTATAGGGGGATGAGGTTCTATGGCTACACCTTC. It specifies CASSLYRGMRFYGYTF.

The chain couples TRBV7-3 to TRBJ2-2; possible D gene TRBD2, 6 bases. Germline assignment: CDR1 SGHTA and CDR2 FQGTGA. V gave up 3 bases and J gave up 1 base, with 12 bases separating them. The CDR3 has 16 residues. The CDR3 bases are TGTGCCAGCAGCTTGGGGGGAACCTTGAACACCGGGGAGCTGTTTTTT. This sequence encodes CASSLGGTLNTGELFF.

The genes are TRBV4-1 and TRBJ1-3; tentatively, D is TRBD1 (6 bases). Trimming shortened V by 1 base and J by 10 bases, and 17 bases separated the two germline ends. The CDR3 contains 15 residues. Germline V gives CDR1 MGHRA, CDR2 YSYEKL. The CDR3, as DNA: TGCGCCAGCAGCCAAGTCCGGGGGGCTGTCGGGACCATATATTTT. It yields the protein CASSQVRGAVGTIYF.

CDR3 nucleotide sequence: TGTGCCAGCAGTCTCGTTTGGGGCCCCGACGAGCAGTACTTC. Translated, it gives CASSLVWGPDEQYF. V gene TRBV6-5 combines with J gene TRBJ2-7, with D perhaps matching TRBD1 (5 bases). Deletions cut 5 bases from V and 5 bases from J, with 16 bases between. This CDR3 comprises 14 residues. Germline V CDR1 and CDR2: MNHEY, SVGAGI.

The rearrangement uses TRBV3-1 (or the pseudogene TRBV3-2) and TRBJ1-5; weak D call: TRBD1 (6 bases). Trimming pared 3 bases from V and 6 bases from J, leaving 9 bases between. Per germline, CDR1 LGHDT and CDR2 YNNKEL (reference sequence). This CDR3 is 13 amino acids long. The DNA of the CDR3 is TGTGCCAGCAGCCACAAAGGGGGTCAGCCCCAGCATTTT. Amino acid sequence: CASSHKGGQPQHF.

This chain joins TRBV9 and TRBJ2-3; 11 bases line up with TRBD2. With 3 bases clipped from V and 3 bases from J, the junction kept 3 bases outside the gene matches. Germline CDR1 reads SGDLS; CDR2 reads YYNGEE. This CDR3 is 15 amino acids long. The CDR3 nucleotides read TGTGCCAGCAGCGGTAGCGGGGGGGGGACAGATACGCAGTATTTT. Translation gives CASSGSGGGTDTQYF.

V and J are TRBV7-2 and TRBJ2-7, with 8 nucleotides matching TRBD2. The junction had 7 bases not matched to a gene; V was cut back by 3 bases and J by 3 bases. From germline, CDR1 is SGHTA and CDR2 FQGNSA. The CDR3 consists of 15 residues. Written as DNA, the CDR3 is TGTGCCAGCAGCTTCTACCGCAGCGGGGGCTACGAGCAGTACTTC. Translated: CASSFYRSGGYEQYF.

This chain links TRBV10-3 with TRBJ1-2, with 7 bases fitting TRBD1. CDR3 length: 16 amino acids. The germline gives CDR1 ENHRY, CDR2 SYGVKD. Trimming removed 3 bases from V and 1 base from J; junction bases left unmatched: 8. The CDR3 nucleotides read TGTGCCATCAGTGATGGAGGGGGCGGTGTTAACTATGGCTACACCTTC. Its translation is CAISDGGGGVNYGYTF.

This sequence joins TRBV7-9 and TRBJ2-2; the match to TRBD2 covers 13 bases. The CDR3 contains 17 residues. Germline V lookup: CDR1 SEHNR, CDR2 FQNEAQ (reference sequence). V shed 4 bases and J 5 bases; nucleotides not matched to a gene: 7. CDR3 in amino acids: CASSSGGLAGATGELFF. The CDR3 nucleotides read TGTGCCAGCAGCTCGGGAGGACTAGCGGGGGCAACCGGGGAGCTGTTTTTT.

The V and J genes are TRBV13 and TRBJ1-1, with 8 bases identical to TRBD1. This CDR3 is 15 amino acids long. Germline assignment: CDR1 PRHDT and CDR2 FYEKMQ (reference sequence). Germline trimming cut 1 base from V and 2 bases from J; bases unmatched to any gene: 3. The CDR3: CASSLVGQGNTEAFF. The CDR3 DNA follows: TGTGCCAGCAGCTTAGTTGGACAGGGTAACACTGAAGCTTTCTTT.

This clone was seen just once. V is TRBV4-3 and J is TRBJ1-6; the D is unclear. CDR1 and CDR2 from the germline V gene are LGHNA and YSLEER. CDR3 length equals 13 residues. The V and J ends lost 1 base and 10 bases respectively, with 8 bases between them. The CDR3 nucleotides read TGCGCCAGCAGCCAAGTCAGGATCTCACCCCTCCACTTT. This sequence encodes CASSQVRISPLHF.

The chain links TRBV10-3 to TRBJ2-7, with 10 bases fitting TRBD2. The junction had 10 bases not matched to a gene; V was cut back by 2 bases and J by 0 bases. The CDR3 totals 18 residues. Per the germline V gene, CDR1 is ENHRY and CDR2 is SYGVKD. The CDR3 DNA follows: TGTGCCATCAGTGAGGCTAGCGGGGGTGCAATGGGCTCCTACGAGCAGTACTTC. Translated: CAISEASGGAMGSYEQYF.

In the case of this clone: It is unclear where the CDR3 begins or ends on the DNA, so no DNA is shown, and the CDR3 is as TCRdb lists it. The V and J genes are TRBV27 and TRBJ2-3; the table's D call, TRBD2, was not checked against the DNA. From its first to its last residue, the CDR3 has 16 amino acids. Germline-derived CDR1 and CDR2 are MNHEY and SMNVEV (reference sequence). This chain's CDR3 is CASSLSLREGPVTQYF.

V is TRBV2 and J is TRBJ1-5, with 9 bases identical to TRBD1. Germline CDR1 and CDR2: SNHLY and FYNNEI. Trimming cost V 5 bases and J 4 bases; bases outside gene matches: 3. The CDR3 loop spans 14 amino acids. The CDR3 sequence: CASSRDRVNQPQHF. The CDR3 region has the DNA TGTGCCAGCAGTAGGGACAGGGTGAATCAGCCCCAGCATTTT.

This chain connects TRBV28 to TRBJ2-7, with D hard to call. Per the germline V gene, CDR1 is MDHEN and CDR2 is SYDVKM. With 4 bases removed from V and 3 bases from J, the gap between germline ends came to 10 bases. CDR3 length: 13 residues. The CDR3 bases are TGTGCCAGCAGTTCCCCCGCGAGCTACGAGCAGTACTTC. Translating it yields CASSSPASYEQYF.

This chain joins TRBV11-2 and TRBJ1-2; TRBD1 matches 7 bases. Germline V gene sequence: CDR1 SGHAT, CDR2 FQNNGV. The V gene end was trimmed by 2 bases and the J gene end by 2 bases; junction bases not matched to a gene: 11. The CDR3 sequence is 17 residues long. CDR3 DNA: TGTGCCAGCAGCTTAACGGGCAGGGGGTTAGGGAACTATGGCTACACCTTC. Translating gives CASSLTGRGLGNYGYTF. The full variable domain, rest sourced from reference TRBV11-2 and TRBJ1-2, is EAGVAQSPRYKIIEKRQSVAFWCNPISGHATLYWYQQILGQGPKLLIQFQNNGVVDDSQLPKDRFSAERLKGVDSTLKIQPAKLEDSAVYLCASSLTGRGLGNYGYTFGSGTRLTVV.

The chain carries TRBV6-5 and TRBJ1-2; 7 nucleotides match TRBD1. The CDR3 has 15 residues. The germline V gene encodes CDR1 MNHEY and CDR2 SVGAGI. V lost 6 bases, J lost 3 bases, and 10 bases stayed unmatched. CDR3 sequence (DNA): TGTGCCAGCAGCCTGGGGGAGACAGGGCACTATGGCTACACCTTC. Translated: CASSLGETGHYGYTF.

This clone was found a few times. The rearrangement uses TRBV5-1 and TRBJ1-3, with D unclear. The CDR3 loop spans 14 amino acids. V lost 0 bases and J lost 4, with 8 bases in between. Germline CDR1 SGHRS, CDR2 YFSETQ. This CDR3 is CASSLASLGNTIYF. CDR3 nucleotide sequence: TGCGCCAGCAGCTTGGCCTCGTTAGGAAACACCATATATTTT. Together with reference TRBV5-1 and TRBJ1-3, the CDR3 gives the full variable domain: KAGVTQTPRYLIKTRGQQVTLSCSPISGHRSVSWYQQTPGQGLQFLFEYFSETQRNKGNFPGRFSGRQFSNSRSEMNVSTLELGDSALYLCASSLASLGNTIYFGEGSWLTVV.

This chain links TRBV5-4 with TRBJ2-7; 7 bases map to TRBD1. This CDR3 contains 15 residues. With 2 bases clipped from V and 4 bases from J, the junction kept 9 bases outside the gene matches. Looked up from germline, CDR1 is SGHNT and CDR2 is YYREEE (reference sequence). The CDR3 nucleotides are TGTGCCAGCAGCTTCCGAGGGGGCGCGGTGTACGAGCAGTACTTC. This translates into CASSFRGGAVYEQYF. Full variable domain (missing parts from reference TRBV5-4 and TRBJ2-7): ETGVTQSPTHLIKTRGQQVTLRCSSQSGHNTVSWYQQALGQGPQFIFQYYREEENGRGNFPPRFSGLQFPNYSSELNVNALELDDSALYLCASSFRGGAVYEQYFGPGTRLTVT.

V is TRBV9 and J is TRBJ2-5; 9 bases map to TRBD1. V lost 0 bases, J lost 2 bases, and 2 bases stayed unmatched. Germline lookup yields CDR1 SGDLS and CDR2 YYNGEE. CDR3 length equals 15 residues. The CDR3 region is CASSVGGTGQETQYF. DNA for the CDR3: TGTGCCAGCAGCGTAGGTGGGACAGGGCAAGAGACCCAGTACTTC.

The chain combines TRBV5-4 with TRBJ2-1, with 9 bases identical to TRBD2. The J segment lost 2 bases and the V segment lost 4 bases, leaving 7 bases of the junction unmatched. The CDR3 totals 16 residues. Per the germline V gene, CDR1 is SGHNT and CDR2 is YYREEE (reference sequence). This chain's CDR3 is CASSAGASGTYNEQFF. The CDR3 DNA follows: TGTGCCAGCAGCGCGGGGGCTAGCGGGACCTACAATGAGCAGTTCTTC.

This clone is labeled medium-sized. V is TRBV4-1 and J is TRBJ1-5; D remains ambiguous. Trimming took off 0 bases at V and 12 bases at J, with 15 bases between the two ends. Germline CDR1 is MGHRA and CDR2 is YSYEKL. The CDR3 runs to 14 residues. As DNA, the CDR3 is TGCGCCAGCAGCCAAGAGACGGGAAGCTGGCACCAGCATTTT. It is translated as CASSQETGSWHQHF.